This TCR beta chain derives from a study of blood T cells in healthy people across ages. This clonotype has a count of ten or more. Primers used in a second PCR of roughly 6 to 11 cycles were a sample-barcoded 5' primer and a J-beta primer mix. Using its own MiXCR run on the 5' RACE reads, TCRdb lists one record per CDR3 protein. Of roughly 1.5 million distinct CDR3 sequences listed, around 40% are singletons. V lost 3 bases, J lost 1 base, and 14 bases lay in between. The CDR3 consists of 16 residues. The germline V gene encodes CDR1 SGHTA and CDR2 FQGNSA. The TCR was taken from a woman in her late teens or twenties in good health. This chain joins TRBV7-2 and TRBJ2-3; TRBD1 is a possible D gene (6 bases). Sequenced sample: blood. CDR3 in amino acids: CASSFRTVSRTDTQYF. CDR3 DNA sequence: TGTGCCAGCAGCTTCCGGACAGTTTCCCGCACAGATACGCAGTATTTT.